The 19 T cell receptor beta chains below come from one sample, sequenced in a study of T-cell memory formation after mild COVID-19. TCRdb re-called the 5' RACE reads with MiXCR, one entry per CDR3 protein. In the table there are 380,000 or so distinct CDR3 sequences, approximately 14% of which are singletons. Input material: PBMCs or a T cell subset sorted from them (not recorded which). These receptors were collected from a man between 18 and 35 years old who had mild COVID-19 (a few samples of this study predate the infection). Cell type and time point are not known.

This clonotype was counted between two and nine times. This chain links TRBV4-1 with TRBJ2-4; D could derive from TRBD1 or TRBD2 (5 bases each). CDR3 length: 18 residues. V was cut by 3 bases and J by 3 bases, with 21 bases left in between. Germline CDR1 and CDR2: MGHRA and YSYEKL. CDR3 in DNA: TGCGCCAGCAGCCAGGGAATGCCGGGACCCCGGGGCAAAAACATTCAGTACTTC. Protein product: CASSQGMPGPRGKNIQYF.

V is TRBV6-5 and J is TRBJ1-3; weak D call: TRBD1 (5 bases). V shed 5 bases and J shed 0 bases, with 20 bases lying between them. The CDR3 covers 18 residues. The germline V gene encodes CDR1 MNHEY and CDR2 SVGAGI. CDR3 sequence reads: CASSPYGAEALSGNTIYF. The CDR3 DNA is TGTGCCAGCAGTCCCTATGGGGCGGAGGCTCTCTCTGGAAACACCATATATTTT.

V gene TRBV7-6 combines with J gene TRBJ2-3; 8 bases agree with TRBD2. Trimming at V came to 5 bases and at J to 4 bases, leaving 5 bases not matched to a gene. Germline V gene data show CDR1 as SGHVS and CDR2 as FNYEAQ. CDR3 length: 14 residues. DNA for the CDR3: TGTGCCAGCAGCGCAGCGGGGGCCCCAGATACGCAGTATTTT. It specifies CASSAAGAPDTQYF.

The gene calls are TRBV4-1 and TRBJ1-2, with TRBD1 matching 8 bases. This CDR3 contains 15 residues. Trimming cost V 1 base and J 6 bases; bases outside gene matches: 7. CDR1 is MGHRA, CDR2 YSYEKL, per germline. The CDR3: CASSQGPDREDGYTF. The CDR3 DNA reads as TGCGCCAGCAGCCAAGGCCCGGACAGGGAAGATGGCTACACCTTC.

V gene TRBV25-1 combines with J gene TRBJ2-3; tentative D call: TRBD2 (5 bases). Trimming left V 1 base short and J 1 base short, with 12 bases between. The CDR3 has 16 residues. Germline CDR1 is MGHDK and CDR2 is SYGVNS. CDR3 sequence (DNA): TGTGCCAGCAGTGAATCGGCTAGCTCGGGCACAGATACGCAGTATTTT. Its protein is CASSESASSGTDTQYF.

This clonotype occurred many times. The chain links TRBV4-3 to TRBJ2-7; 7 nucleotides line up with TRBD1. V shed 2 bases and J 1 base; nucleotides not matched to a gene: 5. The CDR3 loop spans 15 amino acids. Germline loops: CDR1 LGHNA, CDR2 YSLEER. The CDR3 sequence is CASSQMTGLSYEQYF. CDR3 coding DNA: TGCGCCAGCAGCCAAATGACAGGGCTATCCTACGAGCAGTACTTC.

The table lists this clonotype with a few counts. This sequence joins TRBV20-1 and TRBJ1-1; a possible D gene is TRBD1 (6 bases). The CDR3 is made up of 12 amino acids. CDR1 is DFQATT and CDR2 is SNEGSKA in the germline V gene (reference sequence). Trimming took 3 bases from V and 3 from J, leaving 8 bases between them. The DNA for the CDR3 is TGCAGTGCTAGGAAGGGGGACACTGAAGCTTTCTTT. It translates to CSARKGDTEAFF.

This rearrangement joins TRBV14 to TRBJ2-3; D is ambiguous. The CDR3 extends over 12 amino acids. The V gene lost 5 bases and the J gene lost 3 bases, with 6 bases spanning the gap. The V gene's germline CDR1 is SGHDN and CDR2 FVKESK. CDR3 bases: TGTGCCAGCAGCGGAGAGACAGATACGCAGTATTTT. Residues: CASSGETDTQYF.

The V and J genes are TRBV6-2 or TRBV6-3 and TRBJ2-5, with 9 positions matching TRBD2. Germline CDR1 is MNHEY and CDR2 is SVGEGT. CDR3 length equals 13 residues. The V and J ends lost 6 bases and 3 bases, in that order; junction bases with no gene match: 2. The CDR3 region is CASRQRGEETQYF. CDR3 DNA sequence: TGTGCCAGCAGACAGCGGGGGGAAGAGACCCAGTACTTC.

The CDR3 is CASSYSGSQETQYF. The CDR3 nucleotides are TGTGCCAGCAGTTACTCGGGCAGCCAAGAGACCCAGTACTTC. V is TRBV6-6 and J is TRBJ2-5; no clear D. The ends were cut back, 0 bases at V and 1 base at J, with 6 bases in the middle. The germline CDR1 and CDR2 sequences are MNHNY and SVGAGI (reference sequence). This CDR3 region has 14 residues.

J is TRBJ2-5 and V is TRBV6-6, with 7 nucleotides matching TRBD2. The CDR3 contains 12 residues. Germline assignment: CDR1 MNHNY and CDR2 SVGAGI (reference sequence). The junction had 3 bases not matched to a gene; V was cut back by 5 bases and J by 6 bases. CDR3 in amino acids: CASSERGQTQYF. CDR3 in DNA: TGTGCCAGCAGTGAGCGGGGACAGACCCAGTACTTC.

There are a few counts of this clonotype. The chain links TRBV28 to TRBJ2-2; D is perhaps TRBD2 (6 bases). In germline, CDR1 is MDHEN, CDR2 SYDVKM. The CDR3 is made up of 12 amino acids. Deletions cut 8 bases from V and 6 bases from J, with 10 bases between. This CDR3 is CASGGEPGELFF. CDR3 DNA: TGTGCCAGCGGAGGGGAGCCCGGGGAGCTGTTTTTT. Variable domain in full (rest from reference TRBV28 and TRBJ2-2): DVKVTQSSRYLVKRTGEKVFLECVQDMDHENMFWYRQDPGLGLRLIYFSYDVKMKEKGDIPEGYSVSREKKERFSLILESASTNQTSMYLCASGGEPGELFFGEGSRLTVL.

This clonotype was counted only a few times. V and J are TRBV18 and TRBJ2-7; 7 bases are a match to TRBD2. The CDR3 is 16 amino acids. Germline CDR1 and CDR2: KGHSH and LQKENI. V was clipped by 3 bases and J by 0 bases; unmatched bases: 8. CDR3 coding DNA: TGTGCCAGCTCACCCGCGGGAGCGGGGCACTCCTACGAGCAGTACTTC. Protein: CASSPAGAGHSYEQYF.

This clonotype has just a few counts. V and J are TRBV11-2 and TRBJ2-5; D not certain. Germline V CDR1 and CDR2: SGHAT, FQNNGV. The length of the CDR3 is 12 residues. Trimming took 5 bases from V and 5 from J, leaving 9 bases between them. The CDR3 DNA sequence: TGTGCCAGCAGCCCCTCCTGGGAGACCCAGTACTTC. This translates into CASSPSWETQYF.

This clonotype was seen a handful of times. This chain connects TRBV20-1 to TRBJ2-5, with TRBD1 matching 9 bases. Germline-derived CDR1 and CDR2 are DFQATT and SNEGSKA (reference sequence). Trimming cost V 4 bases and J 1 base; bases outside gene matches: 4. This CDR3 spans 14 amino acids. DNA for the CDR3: TGCAGTGCTACCGGACAGGGGATCCAAGAGACCCAGTACTTC. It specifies CSATGQGIQETQYF.

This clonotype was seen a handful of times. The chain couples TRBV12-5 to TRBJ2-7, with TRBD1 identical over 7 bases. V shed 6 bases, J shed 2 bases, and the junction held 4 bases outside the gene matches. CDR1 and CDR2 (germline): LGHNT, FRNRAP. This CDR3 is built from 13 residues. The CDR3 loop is CASGPTGTYEQYF. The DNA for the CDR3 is TGTGCTAGTGGCCCGACAGGGACCTACGAGCAGTACTTC.

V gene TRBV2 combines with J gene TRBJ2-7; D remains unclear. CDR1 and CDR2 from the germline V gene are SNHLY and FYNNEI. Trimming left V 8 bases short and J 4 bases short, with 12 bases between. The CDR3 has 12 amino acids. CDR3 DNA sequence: TGTGCCAGCGGTTTAATCAGATACGAGCAGTACTTC. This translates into CASGLIRYEQYF.

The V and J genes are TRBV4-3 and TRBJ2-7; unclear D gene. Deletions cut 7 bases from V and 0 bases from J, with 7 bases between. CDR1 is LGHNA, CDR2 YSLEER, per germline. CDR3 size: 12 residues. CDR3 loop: CASNYSSYEQYF. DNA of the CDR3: TGCGCCAGCAACTACAGCTCCTACGAGCAGTACTTC.

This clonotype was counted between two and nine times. The CDR3 DNA follows: TGTGCCAGCAGTTACTCGGGGTCCGCTGCAACAGATACGCAGTATTTT. Translating it yields CASSYSGSAATDTQYF. The chain carries TRBV6-5 and TRBJ2-3; D remains ambiguous. Germline V gene sequence: CDR1 MNHEY, CDR2 SVGAGI. This CDR3 is 16 amino acids long. Trimming stripped 0 bases from V and 3 bases from J, with 13 bases between.